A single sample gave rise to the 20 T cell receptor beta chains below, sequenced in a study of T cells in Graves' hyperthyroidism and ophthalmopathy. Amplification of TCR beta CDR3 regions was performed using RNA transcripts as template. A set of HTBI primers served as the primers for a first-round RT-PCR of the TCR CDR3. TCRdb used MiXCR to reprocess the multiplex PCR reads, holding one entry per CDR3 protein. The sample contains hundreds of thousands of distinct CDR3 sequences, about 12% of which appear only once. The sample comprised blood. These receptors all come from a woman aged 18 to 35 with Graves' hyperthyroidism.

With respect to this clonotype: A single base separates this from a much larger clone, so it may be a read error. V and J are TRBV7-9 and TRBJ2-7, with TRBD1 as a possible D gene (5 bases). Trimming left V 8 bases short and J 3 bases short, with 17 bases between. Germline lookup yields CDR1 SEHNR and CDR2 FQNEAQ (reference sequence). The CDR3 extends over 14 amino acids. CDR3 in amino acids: CASPHPDRIYEQYF. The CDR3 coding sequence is TGTGCCAGCCCCCACCCCGACAGAATCTACGAGCAGTACTTC.

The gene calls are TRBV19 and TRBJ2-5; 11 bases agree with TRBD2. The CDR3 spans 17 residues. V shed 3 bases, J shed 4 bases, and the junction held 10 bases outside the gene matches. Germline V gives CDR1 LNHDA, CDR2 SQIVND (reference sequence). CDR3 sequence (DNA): TGTGCCAGTAGTATTAATGGACAAACTAGCGGGGGAGAGACCCAGTACTTC. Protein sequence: CASSINGQTSGGETQYF.

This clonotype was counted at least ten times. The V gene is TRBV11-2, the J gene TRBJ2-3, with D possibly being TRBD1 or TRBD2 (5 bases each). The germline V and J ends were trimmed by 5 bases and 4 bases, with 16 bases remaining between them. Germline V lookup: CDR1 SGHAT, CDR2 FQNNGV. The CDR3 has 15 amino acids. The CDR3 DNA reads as TGTGCCAGCAGCCCTGTAGCAGGGAGCCCAGATACGCAGTATTTT. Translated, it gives CASSPVAGSPDTQYF.

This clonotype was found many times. CDR3 in DNA: TGTGCCAGCAGCTTAGTCCGGGACCGCCTAGCAGGGAATGAGCAGTTCTTC. This translates into CASSLVRDRLAGNEQFF. The chain combines TRBV11-2 with TRBJ2-1; D possibly matches TRBD1 or TRBD2 (5 bases each). Germline V gene sequence: CDR1 SGHAT, CDR2 FQNNGV. V lost 1 base, J lost 7 bases, and 20 bases lay in between. This CDR3 region has 17 residues.

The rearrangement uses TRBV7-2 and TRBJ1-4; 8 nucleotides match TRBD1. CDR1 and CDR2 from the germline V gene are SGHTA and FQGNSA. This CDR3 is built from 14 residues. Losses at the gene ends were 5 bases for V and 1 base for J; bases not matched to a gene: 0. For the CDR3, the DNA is TGTGCCAGCAGCGACAGGGGAACTAATGAAAAACTGTTTTTT. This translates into CASSDRGTNEKLFF.

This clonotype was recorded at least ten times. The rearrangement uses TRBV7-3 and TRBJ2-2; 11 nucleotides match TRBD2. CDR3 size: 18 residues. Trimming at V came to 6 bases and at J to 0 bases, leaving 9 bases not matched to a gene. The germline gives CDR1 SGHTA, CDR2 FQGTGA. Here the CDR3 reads CASSSRASGGPNTGELFF. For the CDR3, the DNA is TGTGCCAGCAGTTCCCGGGCTAGCGGGGGGCCGAACACCGGGGAGCTGTTTTTT.

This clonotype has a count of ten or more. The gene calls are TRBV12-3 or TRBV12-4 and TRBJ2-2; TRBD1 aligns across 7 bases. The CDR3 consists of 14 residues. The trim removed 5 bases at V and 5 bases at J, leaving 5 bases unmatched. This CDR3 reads CASSRQGFTGELFF. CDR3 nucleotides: TGTGCCAGCAGTCGACAGGGTTTTACCGGGGAGCTGTTTTTT.

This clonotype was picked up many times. CDR3 sequence (DNA): TGCAGTGCTAGAGCCATAACAGGGGGCGAAGCTTTCTTT. It specifies CSARAITGGEAFF. This chain joins TRBV20-1 and TRBJ1-1, with 9 nucleotides matching TRBD1. The CDR3 runs to 13 residues. J gave up 8 bases and V 1 base, and 5 bases lay outside the gene matches. CDR1 is DFQATT, CDR2 SNEGSKA, per germline (reference sequence).

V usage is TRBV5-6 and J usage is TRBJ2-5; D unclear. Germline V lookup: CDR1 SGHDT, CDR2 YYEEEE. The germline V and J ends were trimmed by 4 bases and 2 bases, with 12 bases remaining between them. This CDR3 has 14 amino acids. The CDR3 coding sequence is TGTGCCAGCAGCCGAGATTTCATACAAGAGACCCAGTACTTC. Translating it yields CASSRDFIQETQYF.

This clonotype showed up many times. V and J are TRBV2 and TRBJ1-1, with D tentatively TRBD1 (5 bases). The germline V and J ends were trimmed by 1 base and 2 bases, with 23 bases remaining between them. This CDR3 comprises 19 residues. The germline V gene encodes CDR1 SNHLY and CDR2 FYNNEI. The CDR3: CASSEGSGLPSWENTEAFF. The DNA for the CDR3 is TGTGCCAGCAGTGAAGGGTCGGGACTCCCCTCATGGGAAAACACTGAAGCTTTCTTT.

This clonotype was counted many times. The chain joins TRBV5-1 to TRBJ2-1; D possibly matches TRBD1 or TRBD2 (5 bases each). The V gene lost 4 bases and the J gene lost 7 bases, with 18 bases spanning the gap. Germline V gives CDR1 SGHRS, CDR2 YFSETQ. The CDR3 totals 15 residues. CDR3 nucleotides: TGCGCCAGCAGCCTGGGGGTAGCCCGAATTAATGAGCAGTTCTTC. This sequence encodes CASSLGVARINEQFF.

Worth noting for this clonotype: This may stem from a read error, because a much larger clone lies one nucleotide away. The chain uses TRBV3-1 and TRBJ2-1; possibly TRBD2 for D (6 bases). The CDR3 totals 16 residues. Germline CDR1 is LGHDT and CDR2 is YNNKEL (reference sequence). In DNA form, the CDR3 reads TGTGCCAGCAGCCCCTCGGAGGGGCAGCTATACAATGAGCAGTCCTTC. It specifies CASSPSEGQLYNEQSF.

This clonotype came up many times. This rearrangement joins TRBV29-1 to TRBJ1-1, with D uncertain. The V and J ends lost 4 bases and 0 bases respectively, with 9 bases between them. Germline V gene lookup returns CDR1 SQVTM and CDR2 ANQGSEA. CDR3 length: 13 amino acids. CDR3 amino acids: CSVASQLNTEAFF. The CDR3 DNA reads TGCAGCGTTGCGTCACAGCTGAACACTGAAGCTTTCTTT.

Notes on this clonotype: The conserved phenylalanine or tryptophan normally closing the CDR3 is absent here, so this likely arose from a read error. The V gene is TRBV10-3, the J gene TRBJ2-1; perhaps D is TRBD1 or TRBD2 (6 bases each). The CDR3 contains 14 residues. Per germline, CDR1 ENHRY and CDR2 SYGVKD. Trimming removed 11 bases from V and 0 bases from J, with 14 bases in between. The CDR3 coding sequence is TGTGCCGCGGAGGGGGAACTCTCCTACAATGAGCAGTTCTCC. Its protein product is CAAEGELSYNEQFS.

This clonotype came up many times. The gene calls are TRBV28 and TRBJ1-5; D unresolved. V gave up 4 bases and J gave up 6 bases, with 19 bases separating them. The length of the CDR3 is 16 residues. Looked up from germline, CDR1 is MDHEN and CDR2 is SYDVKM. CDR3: CASSSRLYIAFQPQHF. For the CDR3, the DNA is TGTGCCAGCAGTTCCCGGTTGTACATAGCGTTTCAGCCCCAGCATTTT.

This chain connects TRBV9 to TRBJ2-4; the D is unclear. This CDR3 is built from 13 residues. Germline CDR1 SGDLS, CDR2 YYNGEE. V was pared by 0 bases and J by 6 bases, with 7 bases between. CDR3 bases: TGTGCCAGCAGCGTAGGGAACCTAAACATTCAGTACTTC. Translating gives CASSVGNLNIQYF.

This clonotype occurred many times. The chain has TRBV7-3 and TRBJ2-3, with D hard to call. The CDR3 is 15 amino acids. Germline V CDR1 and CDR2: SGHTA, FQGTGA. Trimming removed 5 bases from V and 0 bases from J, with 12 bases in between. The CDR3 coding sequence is TGTGCCAGCAGCCCCTCCCCAGCTAGCACAGATACGCAGTATTTT. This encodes CASSPSPASTDTQYF.

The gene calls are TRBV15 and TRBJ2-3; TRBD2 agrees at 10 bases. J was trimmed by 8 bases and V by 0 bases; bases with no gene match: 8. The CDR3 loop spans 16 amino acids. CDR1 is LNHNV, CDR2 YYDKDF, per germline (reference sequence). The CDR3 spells CATSRDGLAAGGTQYF. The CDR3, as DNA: TGTGCCACCAGCAGAGACGGACTAGCGGCGGGGGGTACGCAGTATTTT.

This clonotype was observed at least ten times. The CDR3 region is CASSRSGLADTGELFF. In nucleotides, the CDR3 is TGTGCCAGCAGCCGATCAGGACTAGCGGACACCGGGGAGCTGTTTTTT. The rearrangement uses TRBV7-2 and TRBJ2-2, with 10 bases identical to TRBD2. This CDR3 is 16 amino acids long. Germline CDR1 and CDR2: SGHTA and FQGNSA. The ends lost 5 bases at V and 3 bases at J; junction bases unmatched: 6.

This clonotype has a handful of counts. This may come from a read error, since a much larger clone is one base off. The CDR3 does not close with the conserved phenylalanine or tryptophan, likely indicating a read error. The CDR3, as DNA: TGTGCCAGCAGTTTACTATTTTCGTCAGTGCCCCCTGGGGAGCAGTACCTC. Translated, it gives CASSLLFSSVPPGEQYL. V and J are TRBV12-3 or TRBV12-4 and TRBJ2-7; no clear D gene. There are 17 residues in the CDR3. Trimming took off 2 bases at V and 7 bases at J, with 24 bases between the two ends.